This TCR beta chain was retrieved from a study of T-cell reconstitution after alpha-beta-depleted transplantation in children. TCRbeta library construction was performed incorporating unique molecular identifiers. TCRdb used MiXCR to reprocess the PCR reads, holding one entry per CDR3 protein. The table includes 200,000 to 250,000 distinct CDR3 sequences, roughly a tenth detected once. This clonotype has at least ten counts. The length of the CDR3 is 13 residues. CDR1 and CDR2 from the germline V gene are SQVTM and ANQGSEA. The V end lost 6 bases, the J end lost 0 bases, and 6 bases lay between the germline ends.

The receptor's source is a human donor who donated a stem cell graft to a child with acute lymphoblastic leukemia. The chain employs TRBV29-1 and TRBJ2-6, with D uncertain. The sequenced sample was PBMCs from the stem cell graft donor, obtained from the stem cell graft. The CDR3 sequence: CSVMTSGANVLTF. DNA of the CDR3: TGCAGCGTGATGACCTCTGGGGCCAACGTCCTGACTTTC.